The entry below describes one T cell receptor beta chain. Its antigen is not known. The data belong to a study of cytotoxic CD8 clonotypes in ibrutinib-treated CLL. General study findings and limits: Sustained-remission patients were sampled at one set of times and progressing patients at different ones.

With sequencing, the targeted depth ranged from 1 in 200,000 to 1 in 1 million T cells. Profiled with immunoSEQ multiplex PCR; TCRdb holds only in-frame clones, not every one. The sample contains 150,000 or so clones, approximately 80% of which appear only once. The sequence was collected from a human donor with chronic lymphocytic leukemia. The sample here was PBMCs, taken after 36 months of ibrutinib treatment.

This CDR3 reads CASSLVPGSYEQYF. The DNA for the CDR3 is TGCGCCAGCAGCTTGGTACCGGGGTCCTACGAGCAGTACTTC. The genes are TRBV5-1 and TRBJ2-7; a possible D gene is TRBD2 (5 bases). V was shortened by 0 bases and J by 1 base, with 8 bases between the two germline ends. This CDR3 has 14 residues. Germline loops: CDR1 SGHRS, CDR2 YFSETQ.